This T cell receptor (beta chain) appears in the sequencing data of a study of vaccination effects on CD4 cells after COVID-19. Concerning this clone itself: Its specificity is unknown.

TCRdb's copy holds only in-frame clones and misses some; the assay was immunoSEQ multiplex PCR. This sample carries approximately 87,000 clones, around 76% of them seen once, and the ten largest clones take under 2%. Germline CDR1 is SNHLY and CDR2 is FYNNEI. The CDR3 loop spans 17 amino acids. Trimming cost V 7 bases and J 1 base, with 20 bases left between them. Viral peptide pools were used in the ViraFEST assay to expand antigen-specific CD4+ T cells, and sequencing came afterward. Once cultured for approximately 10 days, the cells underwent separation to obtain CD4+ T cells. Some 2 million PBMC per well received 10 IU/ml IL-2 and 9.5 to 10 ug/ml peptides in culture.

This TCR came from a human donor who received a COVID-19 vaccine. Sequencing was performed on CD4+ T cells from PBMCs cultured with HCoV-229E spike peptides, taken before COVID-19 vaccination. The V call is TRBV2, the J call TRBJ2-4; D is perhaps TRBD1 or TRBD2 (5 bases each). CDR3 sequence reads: CASIRGAASYAKNIQYF. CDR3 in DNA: TGTGCCAGCATTCGAGGGGCTGCTTCTTACGCCAAAAACATTCAGTACTTC.